This TCR beta chain was identified during a study of T cells after somatic rescue of genetic block. Trimming took 5 bases from V and 6 from J, leaving 13 bases between them. The CDR3 length is 14 residues. CDR1 is LNHNV, CDR2 YYDKDF, per germline (reference sequence). This clone was recorded once. Assay: immunoSEQ multiplex PCR; the TCRdb copy retains only in-frame clones and omits some. Of tens of thousands of clones in the sample, roughly 91% were seen once. Sequences were obtained from peripheral blood mononuclear cells (PBMCs). V usage is TRBV15 and J usage is TRBJ2-2, with D possibly being TRBD2 (5 bases). The origin of this receptor is a young man. The CDR3 sequence: CATSAHGEPGELFF. The DNA of the CDR3 is TGTGCCACCAGCGCCCACGGGGAGCCCGGGGAGCTGTTTTTT.